A selection of T cell receptor beta chains follows, all from one sample in a study of blood T cell repertoires in COVID-19. The repertoire was sequenced with immunoSEQ multiplex PCR; TCRdb's copy has only in-frame clones and lacks some. Of under 200,000 clones in the sample, approximately 90% were seen once. Sequencing used peripheral blood. The receptors here all came from a man between 18 and 29 years old with COVID-19, enrolled during active disease. The CDR3 runs from the conserved cysteine through the conserved F or W. The order of the fields is J gene, V gene, clone size, D gene, CDR3 DNA, CDR3 protein. The D gene is left open where the match is weak. Clone size is given for some rows only: seen once, a few or many times, or a class if the clone is expanded.

J gene: TRBJ1-3
V gene: TRBV28
clone size: NA
D gene: NA
CDR3 DNA: TGTGCCAGCAGTATCCACAGGGTGTCAGGGGTTGGTTCTGGAAACACCATATATTTT
CDR3 protein: CASSIHRVSGVGSGNTIYF

J gene: TRBJ2-2
V gene: TRBV9
clone size: few
D gene: NA
CDR3 DNA: TGTGCCAGCAGCGTAGAAGCGTCCCTCTCCCCCGGGGAGCTGTTTTTT
CDR3 protein: CASSVEASLSPGELFF

J gene: TRBJ2-3
V gene: TRBV18
clone size: NA
D gene: TRBD2
CDR3 DNA: TGTGCCAGCTCACCACGGCTAGCGGGACCCACAGATACGCAGTATTTT
CDR3 protein: CASSPRLAGPTDTQYF

J gene: TRBJ2-7
V gene: TRBV9
clone size: NA
D gene: TRBD2
CDR3 DNA: TGTGCCAGCAGCGTAGGACTAGCGGGAAACTCCTACGAGCAGTACTTC
CDR3 protein: CASSVGLAGNSYEQYF

J gene: TRBJ2-5
V gene: TRBV20-1
clone size: NA
D gene: NA
CDR3 DNA: TGCAGTGCTAGTCGAGGGCGCGGAGAGACCCAGTACTTC
CDR3 protein: CSASRGRGETQYF

J gene: TRBJ1-2
V gene: TRBV5-4
clone size: NA
D gene: TRBD1
CDR3 DNA: TGTGCCAGCAGCCCGGGACAGGGCGGCTATGGCTACACCTTC
CDR3 protein: CASSPGQGGYGYTF

J gene: TRBJ2-1
V gene: TRBV28
clone size: NA
D gene: TRBD1
CDR3 DNA: TGTGCCAGCAGTTTAAGGGACAGGGGAGACAATGAGCAGTTCTTC
CDR3 protein: CASSLRDRGDNEQFF

J gene: TRBJ1-3
V gene: TRBV10-2
clone size: NA
D gene: NA
CDR3 DNA: TGCGCCAGCAGTGAATCCCCGGGGATCGGTGGAAACACCATATATTTT
CDR3 protein: CASSESPGIGGNTIYF

J gene: TRBJ2-1
V gene: TRBV4-1
clone size: once
D gene: NA
CDR3 DNA: TGCGCCAGCAGCCAAGATGACACTGAGCAGTTCTTC
CDR3 protein: CASSQDDTEQFF

J gene: TRBJ2-1
V gene: TRBV3-1/TRBV3-2
clone size: NA
D gene: TRBD2
CDR3 DNA: TGTGCCAGCAGGCCTAACCCAAGACTAGCCAACAATGAGCAGTTCTTC
CDR3 protein: CASRPNPRLANNEQFF

J gene: TRBJ2-7
V gene: TRBV2
clone size: NA
D gene: NA
CDR3 DNA: TGTGCCAGCAGCTTAGGGGACGAGCAGTACTTC
CDR3 protein: CASSLGDEQYF

J gene: TRBJ2-1
V gene: TRBV19
clone size: NA
D gene: TRBD2
CDR3 DNA: TGTGCCAGTAGTATTCCCCTAGCGGGGTTGGTAGCCTACAATGAGCAGTTCTTC
CDR3 protein: CASSIPLAGLVAYNEQFF

J gene: TRBJ2-1
V gene: TRBV18
clone size: NA
D gene: TRBD1
CDR3 DNA: TGTGCCAGCTCACCCGGGACAGGAAATGAGCAGTTCTTC
CDR3 protein: CASSPGTGNEQFF

J gene: TRBJ2-5
V gene: TRBV7-9
clone size: NA
D gene: NA
CDR3 DNA: TGTGCCAGCAGCTACGGACAGTTCGAGTCGGAGACCCAGTACTTC
CDR3 protein: CASSYGQFESETQYF

J gene: TRBJ2-5
V gene: TRBV9
clone size: NA
D gene: TRBD2
CDR3 DNA: TGTGCCAGCAGCTCCCGGACTAGCGGGAGTGGCGAGACCCAGTACTTC
CDR3 protein: CASSSRTSGSGETQYF

J gene: TRBJ2-7
V gene: TRBV5-1
clone size: NA
D gene: TRBD1
CDR3 DNA: TGCGCCAGCAGCACGACAGGGGGCAGCACCTACGAGCAGTACTTC
CDR3 protein: CASSTTGGSTYEQYF

J gene: TRBJ1-5
V gene: TRBV2
clone size: once
D gene: NA
CDR3 DNA: TGTGCCAGCAGTGCCTTGGGAGGGGACAATCAGCCCCAGCATTTT
CDR3 protein: CASSALGGDNQPQHF

J gene: TRBJ1-2
V gene: TRBV19
clone size: NA
D gene: NA
CDR3 DNA: TGTGCCAGCGGGGGGACGGGCTACACCTTC
CDR3 protein: CASGGTGYTF

J gene: TRBJ1-1
V gene: TRBV2
clone size: NA
D gene: NA
CDR3 DNA: TGTGCCAGCAGTGATCTGACAGTCAACACTGAAGCTTTCTTT
CDR3 protein: CASSDLTVNTEAFF

J gene: TRBJ1-4
V gene: TRBV10-3
clone size: NA
D gene: NA
CDR3 DNA: TGTGCCATTTCGGAGACCGGGGAAAAACTGTTTTTT
CDR3 protein: CAISETGEKLFF

J gene: TRBJ2-5
V gene: TRBV7-9
clone size: NA
D gene: TRBD2
CDR3 DNA: TGTGCCAGCAGGTTACCGACTAGCGGAGGAGAGACCCAGTACTTC
CDR3 protein: CASRLPTSGGETQYF

J gene: TRBJ2-1
V gene: TRBV11-1
clone size: few
D gene: TRBD2
CDR3 DNA: TGTGCCAGCAGCTTGATACGGCGGGAGGACTACAATGAGCAGTTCTTC
CDR3 protein: CASSLIRREDYNEQFF

J gene: TRBJ1-5
V gene: TRBV27
clone size: NA
D gene: NA
CDR3 DNA: TGTGCCAGCAGTTTATACACCGATCAGCCCCAGCATTTT
CDR3 protein: CASSLYTDQPQHF

J gene: TRBJ1-2
V gene: TRBV5-4
clone size: NA
D gene: TRBD1
CDR3 DNA: TGTGCCAGCAGCCTGGGGACAGGGGGCCGTGGCTACACCTTC
CDR3 protein: CASSLGTGGRGYTF

J gene: TRBJ2-7
V gene: TRBV7-2
clone size: NA
D gene: NA
CDR3 DNA: TGTGCCAGCAGCCAAGACAGAGTGCAGTACTTC
CDR3 protein: CASSQDRVQYF

J gene: TRBJ2-7
V gene: TRBV6-5
clone size: NA
D gene: NA
CDR3 DNA: TGTGCCAGCAGTTATCTGAGCTCCTACGAGCAGTACTTC
CDR3 protein: CASSYLSSYEQYF

J gene: TRBJ2-7
V gene: TRBV13
clone size: NA
D gene: NA
CDR3 DNA: TGTGCCAGCAGTCAACCCCGGGACAACCTATACGAGCAGTACTTC
CDR3 protein: CASSQPRDNLYEQYF

J gene: TRBJ1-2
V gene: TRBV9
clone size: NA
D gene: NA
CDR3 DNA: TGTGCCAGCAGCGGACTCGGCTACACCTTC
CDR3 protein: CASSGLGYTF

J gene: TRBJ1-2
V gene: TRBV28
clone size: NA
D gene: TRBD1
CDR3 DNA: TGTGCCAGCAGTTCCGGGACAGGGGCAAGCTATGGCTACACCTTC
CDR3 protein: CASSSGTGASYGYTF

J gene: TRBJ2-5
V gene: TRBV29-1
clone size: NA
D gene: NA
CDR3 DNA: TGCAGCGCCGGGACTGCACAAGAGACCCAGTACTTC
CDR3 protein: CSAGTAQETQYF

J gene: TRBJ2-5
V gene: TRBV6-5
clone size: NA
D gene: NA
CDR3 DNA: TGTGCCAGCAGTCCACACCCGTACCAAGAGACCCAGTACTTC
CDR3 protein: CASSPHPYQETQYF

J gene: TRBJ1-4
V gene: TRBV29-1
clone size: NA
D gene: TRBD1
CDR3 DNA: TGCAGCGTGGGAGCAGGGGGCCCTAATGAAAAACTGCTTTTT
CDR3 protein: CSVGAGGPNEKLLF

J gene: TRBJ2-1
V gene: TRBV6-2/TRBV6-3
clone size: NA
D gene: TRBD2
CDR3 DNA: TGTGCCAGCAGTTACATGTTAGCGGGGGGCTGGAATGAGCAGTTCTTC
CDR3 protein: CASSYMLAGGWNEQFF

J gene: TRBJ1-6
V gene: TRBV4-1
clone size: NA
D gene: NA
CDR3 DNA: TGCGCCAGCAGCCAAGATCGGGGGGGGTCTGCGGGTTCACCCCTCCACTTT
CDR3 protein: CASSQDRGGSAGSPLHF

J gene: TRBJ2-1
V gene: TRBV7-9
clone size: NA
D gene: NA
CDR3 DNA: TGTGCCAGCAGCTTATACGCTAGTCCCTACAATGAGCAGTTCTTC
CDR3 protein: CASSLYASPYNEQFF

J gene: TRBJ2-7
V gene: TRBV27
clone size: NA
D gene: NA
CDR3 DNA: TGTGCCAGCAGCCGGACACCTCTGTTCTACGAGCAGTACTTC
CDR3 protein: CASSRTPLFYEQYF

J gene: TRBJ2-5
V gene: TRBV14
clone size: few
D gene: TRBD2
CDR3 DNA: TGTGCCAGCTCGGGACTAGCGGGACAAGAGACCCAGTACTTC
CDR3 protein: CASSGLAGQETQYF

J gene: TRBJ2-1
V gene: TRBV7-9
clone size: NA
D gene: TRBD2
CDR3 DNA: TGTGCCAGCAGCTTAGTGGCGGGAGTGGCGTGGAATGAGCAGTTCTTC
CDR3 protein: CASSLVAGVAWNEQFF

J gene: TRBJ2-1
V gene: TRBV12-3/TRBV12-4
clone size: NA
D gene: TRBD2
CDR3 DNA: TGTGCCAGCAGTTTCGGGAGGGCCAATGAGCAGTTCTTC
CDR3 protein: CASSFGRANEQFF

J gene: TRBJ1-2
V gene: TRBV12-3/TRBV12-4
clone size: NA
D gene: NA
CDR3 DNA: TGTGCGCAACGGGCTAACTATGGCTACACCTTC
CDR3 protein: CAQRANYGYTF

J gene: TRBJ1-6
V gene: TRBV28
clone size: once
D gene: NA
CDR3 DNA: TGTGCCAGCAGTTTCCCAGGGGTCGGTTCACCCCTCCACTTT
CDR3 protein: CASSFPGVGSPLHF

J gene: TRBJ2-3
V gene: TRBV30
clone size: NA
D gene: TRBD2
CDR3 DNA: TGTGCCTGGAGTCGCAGACTAGCGGGAGGCGCAGATACGCAGTATTTT
CDR3 protein: CAWSRRLAGGADTQYF

J gene: TRBJ2-1
V gene: TRBV19
clone size: NA
D gene: NA
CDR3 DNA: TGTGCCAGTAGTATAGATGAGGGCCTTACCTCCTACAATGAGCAGTTCTTC
CDR3 protein: CASSIDEGLTSYNEQFF

J gene: TRBJ1-5
V gene: TRBV18
clone size: once
D gene: NA
CDR3 DNA: TGTGCCAGCTCACCATCAGGGGTGGGGGCTCAGCCCCAGCATTTT
CDR3 protein: CASSPSGVGAQPQHF

J gene: TRBJ2-7
V gene: TRBV9
clone size: NA
D gene: NA
CDR3 DNA: TGTGCCAGCAGCGTAGGGGGAGAGGCCTCCTACGAGCAGTACTTC
CDR3 protein: CASSVGGEASYEQYF

J gene: TRBJ2-7
V gene: TRBV3-1/TRBV3-2
clone size: NA
D gene: NA
CDR3 DNA: TGTGCCAGCAGCCAAGCCGGGCGGGACGAGCAGTACTTC
CDR3 protein: CASSQAGRDEQYF

J gene: TRBJ1-2
V gene: TRBV4-2
clone size: NA
D gene: NA
CDR3 DNA: TGTGCCAGCAGCCAAGAGGGCCTAGCTTTTAACTATGGCTACACCTTC
CDR3 protein: CASSQEGLAFNYGYTF

J gene: TRBJ2-7
V gene: TRBV7-2
clone size: NA
D gene: TRBD2
CDR3 DNA: TGTGCCAGCAGCTTAGTGAGTAGCGGGGCTCAGCAGTACTTC
CDR3 protein: CASSLVSSGAQQYF

J gene: TRBJ2-2
V gene: TRBV4-1
clone size: NA
D gene: TRBD1
CDR3 DNA: TGCGCCAGCAGCGGGACAGGGGGAATCACCGGGGAGCTGTTTTTT
CDR3 protein: CASSGTGGITGELFF

J gene: TRBJ2-1
V gene: TRBV24-1
clone size: NA
D gene: TRBD2
CDR3 DNA: TGTGCCACCAGTGGACCAGCGGGAGCATCCAACAATGAGCAGTTCTTC
CDR3 protein: CATSGPAGASNNEQFF

J gene: TRBJ2-5
V gene: TRBV28
clone size: NA
D gene: NA
CDR3 DNA: TGTGAAGTTCGCGGGACCCAGGGCGGAGAGACCCAGTACTTC
CDR3 protein: CEVRGTQGGETQYF